A single T cell receptor beta chain is shown here with its context. Its cognate antigen is unknown. The CDR3 extends over 13 amino acids. The trim removed 5 bases at V and 6 bases at J, leaving 6 bases unmatched. Germline V lookup: CDR1 LNHDA, CDR2 SQIVND (reference sequence). These data are taken from a study of cytomegalovirus exposure and HLA in healthy donors. Looking at the study overall: T cells numbering 150 million to 200 million yielded some 100 million unique TCR beta sequences in an earlier analysis.

Findings and limits, study-wide: As a later analysis showed, a missense DCLRE1C variant was linked to trimming of TCR beta V- and J-genes. The authors listed over 150 TCR beta chains as cytomegalovirus-associated. Roughly uniform sequencing depth across donors was assumed, possibly incorrectly.

This PCR relied on a set of 60 Vbeta primers and 13 Jbeta primers. This table comes from immunoSEQ multiplex PCR, and its TCRdb copy is limited to in-frame clones, with some not included. The table has 70,000 to 100,000 clones, about 80% seen once; the top ten hold 20% to 25%. This chain joins TRBV19 and TRBJ1-2, with 7 bases fitting TRBD1. The sequenced material came from PBMCs. The TCR sequence derives from a woman in her fifties or sixties in good health and CMV-seropositive. CDR3 protein: CASSGDGTDGYTF. CDR3 nucleotide sequence: TGTGCCAGTAGTGGGGACGGGACAGATGGCTACACCTTC.